The sequence of this T cell receptor (beta chain) was determined in a study of T cell responses to AZD1222 COVID-19 vaccine. Assay used: immunoSEQ multiplex PCR; TCRdb lists only in-frame clones, some missing. The sample includes about 94,000 clones, around 87% of them seen just once. This clone was found once. Its antigen is not known. Points from the study as a whole: The donor cohort was predominantly white British with a female majority, and clonal diversity may have been underestimated. Regions 160-218 and 743-854 dominated among vaccine-associated CD4 TCRs spanning spike.

Trimming left V 5 bases short and J 2 bases short, with 12 bases between. Germline V gene sequence: CDR1 SEHNR, CDR2 FQNEAQ (reference sequence). The CDR3 runs to 14 residues. This sample comprised peripheral blood, obtained on day 0 of AZD1222 vaccination. The receptor was isolated from an adult in good health. The rearrangement links TRBV7-9 to TRBJ2-5; D unresolved. The CDR3 DNA reads as TGTGCCAGCAGCGTACCGACCGGGCAAGAGACCCAGTACTTC. Translated: CASSVPTGQETQYF.